This TCR beta chain appears in the sequencing data of a study of blood T cell repertoires in COVID-19. The overall study: Donors in the United States, Italy and Spain gave samples during acute or convalescent COVID-19. Sample material is recorded as cDNA or gDNA derived from T cells, B-cell-depleted T cells, or PBMCs.

The CDR3 contains 17 residues. Germline loops: CDR1 SNHLY, CDR2 FYNNEI. V was trimmed by 3 bases and J by 8 bases, leaving 23 bases between them. TCRdb's copy holds only in-frame clones and misses some; the assay was immunoSEQ multiplex PCR. This table has under 200,000 clones, about 89% appearing once. V is TRBV2 and J is TRBJ2-4, with D maybe TRBD2 (6 bases). The specimen was peripheral blood. The receptor was isolated from a man between 65 and 85 years old with acute or convalescent COVID-19. The CDR3 DNA follows: TGTGCCAGCAGTGACAGCGATAGCGGTTTTATCATACACATTCAGTACTTC. This codes for CASSDSDSGFIIHIQYF. The entire variable domain, with the rest obtained from reference TRBV2 and TRBJ2-4, is as follows: EPEVTQTPSHQVTQMGQEVILRCVPISNHLYFYWYRQILGQKVEFLVSFYNNEISEKSEIFDDQFSVERPDGSNFTLKIRSTKLEDSAMYFCASSDSDSGFIIHIQYFGAGTRLSVL.